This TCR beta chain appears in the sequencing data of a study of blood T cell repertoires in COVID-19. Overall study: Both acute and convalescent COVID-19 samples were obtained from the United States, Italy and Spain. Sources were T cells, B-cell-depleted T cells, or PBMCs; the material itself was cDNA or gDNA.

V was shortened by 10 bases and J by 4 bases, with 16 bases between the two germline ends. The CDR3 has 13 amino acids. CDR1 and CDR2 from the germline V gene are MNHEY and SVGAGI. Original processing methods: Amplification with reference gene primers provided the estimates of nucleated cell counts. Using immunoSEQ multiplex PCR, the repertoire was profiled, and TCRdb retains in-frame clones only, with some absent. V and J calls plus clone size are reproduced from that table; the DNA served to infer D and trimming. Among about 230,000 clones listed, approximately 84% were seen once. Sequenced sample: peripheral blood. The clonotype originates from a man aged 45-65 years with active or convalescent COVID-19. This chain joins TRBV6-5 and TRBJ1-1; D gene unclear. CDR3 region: CATRGSLGTEAFF. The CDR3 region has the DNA TGTGCCACTCGAGGTAGTCTGGGCACTGAAGCTTTCTTT.